Sequencing of this TCR beta chain was carried out in a study of vaccination effects on CD4 cells after COVID-19. Peptide-pool stimulation followed by sequencing identified expanded antigen-specific CD4+ clonotypes in the ViraFEST assay. The culture ran for roughly ten days, and then CD4+ T cells were isolated. People in the vaccine group had not been infected with SARS-CoV-2 before, and their nucleocapsid antibodies were negative. IL-2 medium was substituted for half the medium on days 3 and 7. Repertoires were generated with immunoSEQ multiplex PCR, while TCRdb's copy carries only in-frame clones and drops some. The sample lists tens of thousands of clones, 60% to 80% occurring once. CDR1 is SGHTA, CDR2 FQGNSA, per germline. V lost 5 bases to trimming and J lost 3 bases, with 11 bases between them. The CDR3 sequence is 14 residues long. This clone came up a few times. Its antigen is not known.

The sequence came from a human donor who received a COVID-19 vaccine. V and J are TRBV7-2 and TRBJ2-1; the D is unclear. Sequencing used CD4+ T cells from PBMCs cultured with HCoV-229E spike peptides, obtained before COVID-19 vaccination. CDR3 sequence (DNA): TGTGCCAGCAGCCTGGTGCTAGGCTACAATGAGCAGTTCTTC. This codes for CASSLVLGYNEQFF. The variable domain in full, with the rest retrieved from reference TRBV7-2 and TRBJ2-1, is GAGVSQSPSNKVTEKGKDVELRCDPISGHTALYWYRQSLGQGLEFLIYFQGNSAPDKSGLPSDRFSAERTGGSVSTLTIQRTQQEDSAVYLCASSLVLGYNEQFFGPGTRLTVL.